The clone carrying this TCR beta chain came up a few times. Its specificity is unknown. Sequencing was performed with immunoSEQ multiplex PCR; in TCRdb, only in-frame clones are kept and a portion is missing. The sample lists about 200,000 clones, around 94% seen once, with approximately 1.4% in the top ten. The entry originates in a study of T cell responses to AZD1222 COVID-19 vaccine. The study, taken as a whole, reports: No day 14 peak samples; only post-peak repertoires were characterized. Possibly, clonal diversity was underestimated; donors were largely white British and included more females. Among AZD1222 vaccinees, only 5 to 7 were seropositive at baseline.

The germline V gene has CDR1 SGDLS and CDR2 YYNGEE. V shed 0 bases and J 1 base; nucleotides not matched to a gene: 1. The CDR3 consists of 15 residues. The receptor was isolated from an adult in good health. The rearrangement links TRBV9 to TRBJ1-1; 9 bases agree with TRBD1. The sequencing here drew on peripheral blood, taken on day 0 of AZD1222 vaccination. The CDR3 here is CASSVEGQGNTEAFF. CDR3 bases: TGTGCCAGCAGCGTAGAGGGACAGGGGAACACTGAAGCTTTCTTT.